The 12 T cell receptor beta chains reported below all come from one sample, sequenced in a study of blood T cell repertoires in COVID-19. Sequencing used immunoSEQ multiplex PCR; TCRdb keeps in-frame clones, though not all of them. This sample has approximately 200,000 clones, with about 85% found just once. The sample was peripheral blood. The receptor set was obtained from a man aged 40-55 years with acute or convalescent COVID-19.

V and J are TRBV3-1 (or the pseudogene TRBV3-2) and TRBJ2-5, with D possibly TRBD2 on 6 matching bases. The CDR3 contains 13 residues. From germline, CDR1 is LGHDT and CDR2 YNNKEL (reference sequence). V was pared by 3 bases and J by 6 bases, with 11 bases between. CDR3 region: CASSQGSGQTQYF. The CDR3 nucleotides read TGTGCCAGCAGCCAGGGGAGCGGGCAGACCCAGTACTTC.

Written as DNA, the CDR3 is TGTGCCAGCAGCGCCCTAGAATCAGATACGCAGTATTTT. Amino acids: CASSALESDTQYF. The chain is built from TRBV9 and TRBJ2-3; D is ambiguous. The CDR3 contains 13 residues. Trimming stripped 3 bases from V and 4 bases from J, with 9 bases between. CDR1 and CDR2 (germline): SGDLS, YYNGEE.

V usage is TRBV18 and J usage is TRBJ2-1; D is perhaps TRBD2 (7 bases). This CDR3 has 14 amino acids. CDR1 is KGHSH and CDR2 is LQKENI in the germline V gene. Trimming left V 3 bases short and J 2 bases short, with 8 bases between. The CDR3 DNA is TGTGCCAGCTCACCCGGGGGGCCCTACAATGAGCAGTTCTTC. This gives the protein CASSPGGPYNEQFF.

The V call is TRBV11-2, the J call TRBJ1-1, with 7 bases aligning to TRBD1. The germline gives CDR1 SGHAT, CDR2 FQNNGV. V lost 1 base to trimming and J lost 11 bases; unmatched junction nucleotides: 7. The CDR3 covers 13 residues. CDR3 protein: CASSLARAGGAFF. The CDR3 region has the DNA TGTGCCAGCAGCTTAGCGAGGGCAGGGGGTGCTTTCTTT.

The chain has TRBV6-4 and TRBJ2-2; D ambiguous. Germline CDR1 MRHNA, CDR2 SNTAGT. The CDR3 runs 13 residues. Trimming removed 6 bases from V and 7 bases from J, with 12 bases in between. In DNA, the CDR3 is TGTGCCAGCAGCCAATGGCCTAGCGGGGAGCTGTTTTTT. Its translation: CASSQWPSGELFF.

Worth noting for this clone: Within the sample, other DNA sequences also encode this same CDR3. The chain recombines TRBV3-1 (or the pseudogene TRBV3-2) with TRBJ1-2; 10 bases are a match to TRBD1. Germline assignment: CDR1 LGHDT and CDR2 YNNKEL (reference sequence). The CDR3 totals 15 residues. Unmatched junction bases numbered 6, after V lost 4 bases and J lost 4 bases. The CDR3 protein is CASSPGTGEAYGYTF. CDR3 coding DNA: TGTGCCAGCAGCCCGGGGACAGGGGAGGCCTATGGCTACACCTTC.

CDR3 bases: TGTGCCAGCAGCCAAAACCCCCCACACGTGAGGGACTATGGCTACACCTTC. It is translated as CASSQNPPHVRDYGYTF. The chain joins TRBV14 to TRBJ1-2; no clear D gene. Germline assignment: CDR1 SGHDN and CDR2 FVKESK. CDR3 length equals 17 residues. The germline V and J ends were trimmed by 2 bases and 3 bases, with 19 bases remaining between them.

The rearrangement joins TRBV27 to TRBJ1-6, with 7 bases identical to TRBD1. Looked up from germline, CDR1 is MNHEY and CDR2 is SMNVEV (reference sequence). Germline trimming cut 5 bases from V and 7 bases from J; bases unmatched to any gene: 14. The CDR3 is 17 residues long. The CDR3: CASSPFQTTGNNSPLHF. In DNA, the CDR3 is TGTGCCAGCAGTCCATTCCAAACGACAGGGAACAATTCACCCCTCCACTTT.

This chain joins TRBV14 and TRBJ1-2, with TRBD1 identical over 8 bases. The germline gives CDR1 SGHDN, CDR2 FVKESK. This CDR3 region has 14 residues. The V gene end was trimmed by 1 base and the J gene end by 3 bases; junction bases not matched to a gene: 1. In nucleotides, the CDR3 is TGTGCCAGCAGCCAAGGGGGACAGGACTATGGCTACACCTTC. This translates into CASSQGGQDYGYTF.

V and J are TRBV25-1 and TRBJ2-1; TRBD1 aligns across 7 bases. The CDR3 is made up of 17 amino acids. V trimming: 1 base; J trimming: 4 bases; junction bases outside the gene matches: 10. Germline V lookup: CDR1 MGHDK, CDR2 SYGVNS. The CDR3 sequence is CASSEFSGDRAYNEQFF. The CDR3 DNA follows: TGTGCCAGCAGTGAATTCAGTGGCGACAGGGCTTACAATGAGCAGTTCTTC.

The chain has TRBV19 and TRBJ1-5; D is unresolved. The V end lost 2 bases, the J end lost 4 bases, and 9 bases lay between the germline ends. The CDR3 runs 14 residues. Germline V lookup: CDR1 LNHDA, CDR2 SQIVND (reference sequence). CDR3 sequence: CASSIQAGNQPQHF. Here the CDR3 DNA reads TGTGCCAGTAGTATACAGGCAGGTAATCAGCCCCAGCATTTT.

CDR3 sequence reads: CASSLNRGGNEQFF. The CDR3 coding sequence is TGTGCCAGCAGCTTAAACAGGGGCGGCAATGAGCAGTTCTTC. V gene TRBV11-2 combines with J gene TRBJ2-1; TRBD1 agrees at 7 bases. The V gene end was trimmed by 2 bases and the J gene end by 6 bases; junction bases not matched to a gene: 4. The CDR3 is 14 residues long. Germline V gene sequence: CDR1 SGHAT, CDR2 FQNNGV.